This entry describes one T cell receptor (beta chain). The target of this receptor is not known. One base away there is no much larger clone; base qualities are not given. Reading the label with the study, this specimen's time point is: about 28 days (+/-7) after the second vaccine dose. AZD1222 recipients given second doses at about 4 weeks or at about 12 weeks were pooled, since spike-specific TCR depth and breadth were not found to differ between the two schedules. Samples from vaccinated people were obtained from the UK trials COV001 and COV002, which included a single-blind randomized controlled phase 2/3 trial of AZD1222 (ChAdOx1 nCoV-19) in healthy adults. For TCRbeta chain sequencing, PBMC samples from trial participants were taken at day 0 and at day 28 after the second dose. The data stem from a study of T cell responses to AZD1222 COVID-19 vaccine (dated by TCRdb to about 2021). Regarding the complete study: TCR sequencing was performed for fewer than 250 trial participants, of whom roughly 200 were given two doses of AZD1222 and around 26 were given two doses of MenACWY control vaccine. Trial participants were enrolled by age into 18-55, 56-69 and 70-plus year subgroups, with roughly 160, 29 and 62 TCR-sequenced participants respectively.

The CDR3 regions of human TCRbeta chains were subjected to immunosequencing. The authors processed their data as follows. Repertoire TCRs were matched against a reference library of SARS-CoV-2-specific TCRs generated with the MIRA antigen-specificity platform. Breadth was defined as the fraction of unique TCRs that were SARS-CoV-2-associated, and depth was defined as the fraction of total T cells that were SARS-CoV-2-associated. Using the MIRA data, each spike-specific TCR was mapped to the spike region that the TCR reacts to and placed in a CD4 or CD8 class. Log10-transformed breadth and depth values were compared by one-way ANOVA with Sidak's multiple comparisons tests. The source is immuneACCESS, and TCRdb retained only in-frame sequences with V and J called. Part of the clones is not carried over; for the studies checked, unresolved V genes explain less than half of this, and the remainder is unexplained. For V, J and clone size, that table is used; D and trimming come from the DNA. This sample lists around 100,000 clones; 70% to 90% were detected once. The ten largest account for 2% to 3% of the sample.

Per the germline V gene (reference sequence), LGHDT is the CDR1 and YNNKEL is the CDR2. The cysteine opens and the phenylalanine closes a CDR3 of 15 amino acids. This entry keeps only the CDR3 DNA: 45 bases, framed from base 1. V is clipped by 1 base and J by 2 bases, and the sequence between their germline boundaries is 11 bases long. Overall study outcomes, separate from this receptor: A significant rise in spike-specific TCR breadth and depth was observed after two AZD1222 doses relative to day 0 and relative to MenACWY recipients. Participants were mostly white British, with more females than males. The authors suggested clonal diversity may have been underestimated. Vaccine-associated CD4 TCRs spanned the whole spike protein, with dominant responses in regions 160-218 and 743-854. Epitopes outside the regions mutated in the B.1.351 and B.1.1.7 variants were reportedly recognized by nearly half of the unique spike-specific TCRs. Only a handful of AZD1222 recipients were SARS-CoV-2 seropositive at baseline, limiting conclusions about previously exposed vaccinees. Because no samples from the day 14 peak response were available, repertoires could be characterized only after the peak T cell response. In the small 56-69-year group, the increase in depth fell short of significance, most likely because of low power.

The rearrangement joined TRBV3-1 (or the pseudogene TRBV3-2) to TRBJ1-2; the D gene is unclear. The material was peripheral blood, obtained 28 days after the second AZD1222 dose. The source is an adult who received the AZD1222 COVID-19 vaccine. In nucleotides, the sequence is TGTGCCAGCAGCCAAGGAGGACTCCGCAACTATGGCTACACCTTC. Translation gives CASSQGGLRNYGYTF.